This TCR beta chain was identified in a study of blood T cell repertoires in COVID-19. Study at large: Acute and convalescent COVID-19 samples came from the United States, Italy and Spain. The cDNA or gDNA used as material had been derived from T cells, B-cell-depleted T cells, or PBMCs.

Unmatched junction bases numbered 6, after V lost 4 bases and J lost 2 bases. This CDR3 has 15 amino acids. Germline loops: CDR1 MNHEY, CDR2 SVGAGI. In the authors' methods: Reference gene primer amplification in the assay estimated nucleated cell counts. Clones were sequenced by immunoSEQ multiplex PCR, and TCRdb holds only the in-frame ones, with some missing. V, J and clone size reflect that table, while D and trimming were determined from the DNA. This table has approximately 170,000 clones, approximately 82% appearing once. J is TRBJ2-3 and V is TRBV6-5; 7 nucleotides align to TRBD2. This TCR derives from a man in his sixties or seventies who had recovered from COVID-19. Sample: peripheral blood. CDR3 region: CASSLAGYLTDTQYF. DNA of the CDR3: TGTGCCAGCAGTTTAGCGGGCTACCTCACAGATACGCAGTATTTT.